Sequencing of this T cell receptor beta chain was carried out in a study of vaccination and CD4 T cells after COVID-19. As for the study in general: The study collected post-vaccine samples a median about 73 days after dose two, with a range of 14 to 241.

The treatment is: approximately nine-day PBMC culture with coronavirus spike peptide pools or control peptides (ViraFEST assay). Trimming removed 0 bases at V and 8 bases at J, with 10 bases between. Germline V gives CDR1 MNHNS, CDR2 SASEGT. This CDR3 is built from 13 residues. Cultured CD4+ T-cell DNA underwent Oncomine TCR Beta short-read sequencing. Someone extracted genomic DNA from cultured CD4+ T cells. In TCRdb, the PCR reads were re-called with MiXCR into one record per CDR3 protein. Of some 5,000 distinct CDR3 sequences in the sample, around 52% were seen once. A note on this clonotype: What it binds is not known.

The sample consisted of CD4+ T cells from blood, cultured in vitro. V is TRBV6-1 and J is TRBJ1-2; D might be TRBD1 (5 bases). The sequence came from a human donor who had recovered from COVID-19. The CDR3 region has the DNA TGTGCCAGCAGTGAAGCACAGGTGGGAGGCTACACCTTC. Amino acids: CASSEAQVGGYTF.